Listed here is a single T cell receptor beta chain. As yet, its antigen is unknown. This entry is derived from a study of vaccination effects on CD4 cells after COVID-19. Study background: Under the ViraFEST assay, PBMC were stimulated with viral peptide pools so that antigen-specific CD4+ T cells expanded. Sequencing was performed afterwards. The post-vaccine samples were taken, at the median, 72 days after the second dose. Findings and limits, study-wide: At late timepoints after vaccination, vaccine- and infection-induced clones shrank markedly.

Germline V gene data show CDR1 as KGHSH and CDR2 as LQKENI. The CDR3 sequence is 14 residues long. V dropped 7 bases and J dropped 3; count of bases not matched to a gene: 8. Culturing for ten to eleven days preceded CD4+ T cell isolation. As their vaccination, participants received two doses of either BNT162b2 or mRNA-1273. Generated by immunoSEQ multiplex PCR, the TCRdb table keeps only in-frame clones and is missing some. The sample includes tens of thousands of clones, about 67% of them seen just once. This rearrangement joins TRBV18 to TRBJ1-2, with TRBD1 matching over 7 bases. The receptor comes from a human donor who received a COVID-19 vaccine. The starting material was CD4+ T cells from PBMCs cultured without peptide, obtained after COVID-19 vaccination. Here the CDR3 reads CASLRTGTDYGYTF. CDR3 nucleotides: TGTGCCAGCTTACGAACCGGGACAGACTATGGCTACACCTTC.